This T cell receptor beta chain was identified during a study of beta chain features in type 1 diabetes (dated by TCRdb to the late 2010s). As for the study more broadly: Mean age, gender distribution, total cell number and subset yield did not differ between patients and healthy donors. In the study, recently diagnosed type 1 diabetes patients and matched healthy donors were compared on the TCRB repertoires of their sorted circulating CD4+ T cell subsets. Whereas all 30 or so donors provided naive and central memory subsets, regulatory and stem cell-like memory subsets were isolated from just 8 patients and roughly 8 healthy donors. A total of approximately 110,000,000 sorted cells were examined across all samples, and a strong correlation was observed between cell number per subset and RNA yield.

A single peripheral blood draw of about 116 mL on average was collected from each donor into heparinised tubes. Naive, central memory, regulatory and stem cell-like memory CD4+ T cells were sorted on a BD FACSAria II using a panel including CD45RO, CCR7, CD25, CD127, CD95 and CD27. A purity above 95% was achieved for all sorted populations. PBMCs were isolated right away by Lymphoprep density gradient centrifugation and were stained directly, without culture. So that batch effects would be minimized, each experiment stained and sorted samples in pairs, pairing one healthy donor with one patient. The entire isolated RNA was reverse transcribed using the High Capacity cDNA Reverse Transcription Kit, and thus expressed TCRB transcripts were sequenced. Survey-depth immunoSEQ sequencing was performed on stem cell-like memory T cell samples, with an average of approximately 1 million total reads per sample. Sorted cells were lysed in RLT buffer, and RNA was extracted using DNase-treated RNeasy Micro or Mini kits according to cell number. Each cell subset was processed separately to prevent cross-contamination, with patient and healthy donor samples processed together. Using the immunoSEQ multiplex PCR, TCRB sequences were amplified from cDNA into 87-bp fragments spanning the CDR3 region. The amplicons were sequenced using the Illumina HiSeq platform. Under the source paper's analysis protocol: PCR bias was corrected computationally using synthetic template baselines, and reads within Hamming distance 2 were collapsed, with unmergeable singletons discarded. Reads were aligned against IMGT so that V, D and J genes, CDR3 length and insertions or deletions at six rearrangement sites could be assigned. Within each subset, clonotype counts were normalized to the number of sorted cells before true diversity and Gini coefficients were calculated with the tcR R package. Repertoire sharing was quantified using the overlap coefficient calculated on TCRB nucleotide sequences. Drawn from immuneACCESS, this table holds only the in-frame rearrangements with V and J called that TCRdb kept. Clones are partly lost; checked studies trace under half to an unresolved V gene and leave the rest unexplained. The V and J calls and the clone size are those of that table, but D and trimming were determined from the DNA. This sample has over 20,000 clones in its table, and about 50% of those were observed once. 0.37% of the sample belongs to the ten largest clones.

From the cysteine through the phenylalanine, the CDR3 covers 18 amino acids. The DNA shown is the 54-base CDR3, in frame from base 1. Based on the germline V gene (reference sequence), the CDR1 and CDR2 sequences are SEHNR and FQNEAQ. Trimming at the junction amounts to 0 bases on V and 2 bases on J, and the germline ends lie 17 bases apart. General conclusions and limits of the study: The naive, central memory and regulatory TCRB repertoires appeared to resemble one another more closely among patients than among healthy donors. A moderate but significant shortening of TCRB CDR3 length was observed in type 1 diabetes patients in all four CD4+ subsets. Because cDNA was sequenced instead of genomic DNA, activated cells with high expression could be over-represented, although the groups did not differ in activation or CD3 levels. Patients with type 1 diabetes made fewer insertions and deleted more nucleotides at VDJ recombination sites, implying thymic rearrangement abnormalities. HLA sub-analyses involved small numbers of individuals, so any influence of HLA type on TCRB rearrangement remained unresolved. Shorter templates might be favored by PCR, yet because patient and control samples were amplified and corrected together, any such skew would affect both groups equally.

This clone turned up a few times. The antigen it binds to is not known. The record has no base qualities; no much larger clone is one base away. The sequence was collected from a young man with type 1 diabetes. The chain links TRBV7-9 with TRBJ1-5, with an unclear D gene assignment. The sample was stem cell memory CD4+ T cells from blood. Explained via the paper, the cell subset or site label denotes: stem cell-like memory CD4+ T cells. CDR3 sequence: CASSLATEGIEGNQPQHF. The DNA is as follows: TGTGCCAGCAGCTTAGCCACAGAGGGTATTGAGGGCAATCAGCCCCAGCATTTT.